This T cell receptor (beta chain) came from a study of early T cells in non-severe SARS-CoV-2 infection. CDR1 is MNHNS, CDR2 SASEGT, per germline. V shed 0 bases and J shed 9 bases, with 6 bases lying between them. The CDR3 runs 11 residues. TCRdb redid the calling of the 5' RACE reads with MiXCR, one entry per CDR3 protein. The sample has 75,000 or so distinct CDR3 sequences, 14% seen once. V is TRBV6-1 and J is TRBJ2-7; D not resolved. The specimen sequenced was whole blood. This sequence was found in an adult who was a healthcare worker with PCR-confirmed SARS-CoV-2 infection or an uninfected control (not recorded which). The CDR3 DNA reads as TGTGCCAGCAGTGAAGCGCGCGTGCAGTACTTC. This translates into CASSEARVQYF.